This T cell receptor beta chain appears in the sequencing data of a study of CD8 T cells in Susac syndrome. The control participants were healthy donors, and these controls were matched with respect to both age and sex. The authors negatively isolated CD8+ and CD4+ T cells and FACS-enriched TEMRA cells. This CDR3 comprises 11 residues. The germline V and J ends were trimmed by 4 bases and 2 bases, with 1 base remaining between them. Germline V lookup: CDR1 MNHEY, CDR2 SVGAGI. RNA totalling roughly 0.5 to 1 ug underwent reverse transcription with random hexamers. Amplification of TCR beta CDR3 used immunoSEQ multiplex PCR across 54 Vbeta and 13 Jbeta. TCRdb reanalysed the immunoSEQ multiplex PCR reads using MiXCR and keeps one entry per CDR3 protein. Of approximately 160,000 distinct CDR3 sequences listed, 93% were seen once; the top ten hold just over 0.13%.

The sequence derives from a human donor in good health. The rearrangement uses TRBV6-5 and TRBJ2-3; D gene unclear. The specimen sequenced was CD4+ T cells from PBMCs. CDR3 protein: CASSSTDTQYF. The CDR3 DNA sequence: TGTGCCAGCAGTTCCACAGATACGCAGTATTTT.